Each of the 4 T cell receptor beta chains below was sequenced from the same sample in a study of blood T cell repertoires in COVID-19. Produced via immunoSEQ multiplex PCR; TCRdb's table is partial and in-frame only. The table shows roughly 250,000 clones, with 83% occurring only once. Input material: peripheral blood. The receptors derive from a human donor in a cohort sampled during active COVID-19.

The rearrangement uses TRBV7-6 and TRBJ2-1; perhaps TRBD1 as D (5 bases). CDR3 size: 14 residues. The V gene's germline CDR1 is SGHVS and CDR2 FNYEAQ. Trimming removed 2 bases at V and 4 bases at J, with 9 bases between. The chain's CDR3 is CASSLSPGYNEQFF. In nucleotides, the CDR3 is TGTGCCAGCAGCTTATCTCCAGGGTACAATGAGCAGTTCTTC.

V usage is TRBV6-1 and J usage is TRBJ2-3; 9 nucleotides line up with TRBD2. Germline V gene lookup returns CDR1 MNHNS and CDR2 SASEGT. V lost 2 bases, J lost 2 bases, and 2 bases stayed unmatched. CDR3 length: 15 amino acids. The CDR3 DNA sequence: TGTGCCAGCAGTGAACTAGCGGGGTACACAGATACGCAGTATTTT. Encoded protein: CASSELAGYTDTQYF.

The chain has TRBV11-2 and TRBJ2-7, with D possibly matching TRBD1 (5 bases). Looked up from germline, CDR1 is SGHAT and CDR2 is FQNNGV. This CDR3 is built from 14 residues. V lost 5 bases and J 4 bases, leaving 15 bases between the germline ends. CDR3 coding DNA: TGTGCCAGCAGCCCCGTTATTGACAGATACGAGCAGTACTTC. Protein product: CASSPVIDRYEQYF.

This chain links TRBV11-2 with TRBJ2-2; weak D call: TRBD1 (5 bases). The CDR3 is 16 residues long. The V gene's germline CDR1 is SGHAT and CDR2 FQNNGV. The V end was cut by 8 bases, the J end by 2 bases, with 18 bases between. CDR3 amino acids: CASGPFTGFNTGELFF. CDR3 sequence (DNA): TGTGCCAGCGGGCCATTTACAGGATTCAACACCGGGGAGCTGTTTTTT.